The 28 T cell receptor beta chains below all came from one sample that was sequenced in a study of glioma-infiltrating T cells. The iRepertoire nested amplicon-rescue multiplex PCR amplified TCR alpha and beta CDR3s from RNA. From the multiplex PCR reads, TCRdb called clonotypes with MiXCR, one entry per CDR3 protein. This table has roughly 10,000 distinct CDR3 sequences, 56% appearing once. Sequencing used glioma tissue, nonneoplastic brain tissue, or PBMCs (not recorded which). The receptors shown here come from a human donor with low-grade glioma or glioblastoma, undergoing nonglioma brain surgery, or in good health (not recorded which).

Details on this clonotype: A junction boundary mismatches the germline segment, possibly from a read error. The rearrangement uses TRBV2 and TRBJ2-5; maybe TRBD2 (5 bases). Germline V CDR1 and CDR2: SNHLY, FYNNEI. The CDR3 covers 16 residues. The CDR3 DNA sequence: TGTGCCAGCAGGGAGGCTATAGGGCGGAACCAAGAGACCCCGTCCTTC. Translated: CASREAIGRNQETPSF.

A word on this clonotype: One junction end does not reproduce the germline sequence, and a read error may be involved. The chain recombines TRBV28 with TRBJ2-2, with D perhaps matching TRBD2 (6 bases). The CDR3 runs to 16 residues. Germline CDR1 MDHEN, CDR2 SYDVKM. CDR3 in DNA: TGTGCCAGCGCCCCTCCGGGACCCACTCTCACGGGGGAGCTGGTTTTT. Amino acid sequence: CASAPPGPTLTGELVF.

In this sample, this clonotype is medium-sized (0.01 to 0.1%). The V call is TRBV7-2, the J call TRBJ2-7; a possible D gene is TRBD1 (6 bases). V dropped 6 bases and J dropped 0 bases, with 15 bases sitting between them. This CDR3 has 15 residues. Germline V gene lookup returns CDR1 SGHTA and CDR2 FQGNSA. In nucleotides, the CDR3 is TGTGCCAGCAGTTCTCGGACAGCCAGCTCCTACGAGCAGTACTTC. This gives the protein CASSSRTASSYEQYF.

This clonotype is medium-sized (0.01 to 0.1%). The genes are TRBV20-1 and TRBJ2-1; no definite D call. V was shortened by 3 bases and J by 7 bases, with 10 bases between the two germline ends. Germline V gives CDR1 DFQATT, CDR2 SNEGSKA (reference sequence). The CDR3 consists of 12 residues. The CDR3 bases are TGCAGTGCTAGGATCGCCGAGAATGAGCAGTTCTTC. Amino acids: CSARIAENEQFF.

This clonotype was counted ten times or more. The V gene is TRBV9, the J gene TRBJ2-7; 9 bases line up with TRBD2. V shed 4 bases, J shed 0 bases, and the junction held 5 bases outside the gene matches. Germline lookup yields CDR1 SGDLS and CDR2 YYNGEE. The CDR3 has 15 residues. The CDR3 DNA follows: TGTGCCAGCAGCCTGACTAGCGGAAACTCCTACGAGCAGTACTTC. It encodes CASSLTSGNSYEQYF.

Relative to its sample, this clonotype is large. The chain is built from TRBV28 and TRBJ1-1; 7 bases are a match to TRBD1. Germline loops: CDR1 MDHEN, CDR2 SYDVKM. The CDR3 totals 13 residues. J gave up 4 bases and V 5 bases, and 4 bases lay outside the gene matches. In nucleotides, the CDR3 is TGTGCCAGCAGTAACCACAGGGGCACTGAAGCTTTCTTT. Protein product: CASSNHRGTEAFF.

Turning to this clonotype: Germline and junction disagree at one end, which may indicate a read error. V and J are TRBV6-2 or TRBV6-3 and TRBJ2-5; TRBD1 or TRBD2 may be the D gene (5 bases each). The CDR3 contains 15 residues. The germline V gene has CDR1 MNHEY and CDR2 SVGEGT. In DNA form, the CDR3 reads TGTGCCAGCAGCTTTTCCCGCTCCGGTATGGGGACCCAGCACTTC. The encoded protein is CASSFSRSGMGTQHF.

On this clonotype itself: A clone one base away is much larger, so this may be a read error. The gene calls are TRBV29-1 and TRBJ2-2, with D perhaps matching TRBD2 (6 bases). V was trimmed by 6 bases and J by 6 bases, leaving 14 bases between them. CDR3 size: 13 residues. Per the germline V gene, CDR1 is SQVTM and CDR2 is ANQGSEA. CDR3 loop: CSVARDSSGELFF. The DNA for the CDR3 is TGCAGCGTCGCCAGGGACTCCTCCGGGGAGCTGTTTTTT.

This chain uses TRBV28 with TRBJ2-4, with D unresolved. The germline gives CDR1 MDHEN, CDR2 SYDVKM. This CDR3 spans 15 amino acids. The V end lost 3 bases, the J end lost 3 bases, and 12 bases lay between the germline ends. The CDR3: CASSFGWVNKNIQYF. DNA of the CDR3: TGTGCCAGCAGTTTCGGTTGGGTAAACAAAAACATTCAGTACTTC. The full variable domain, rest sourced from reference TRBV28 and TRBJ2-4, is DVKVTQSSRYLVKRTGEKVFLECVQDMDHENMFWYRQDPGLGLRLIYFSYDVKMKEKGDIPEGYSVSREKKERFSLILESASTNQTSMYLCASSFGWVNKNIQYFGAGTRLSVL.

As regards this clonotype: At one boundary the junction diverges from the germline segment, which might be a read error. CDR3 residues: CSASGEPGEEFF. The CDR3 bases are TGCAGTGCTTCAGGAGAGCCCGGTGAGGAGTTCTTC. This sequence joins TRBV20-1 and TRBJ2-1; no reliable D call. This CDR3 contains 12 residues. Germline CDR1 and CDR2: DFQATT and SNEGSKA (reference sequence).

V usage is TRBV2 and J usage is TRBJ2-1, with D tentatively TRBD2 (5 bases). The CDR3 is made up of 12 amino acids. Trimming pared 9 bases from V and 9 bases from J, leaving 15 bases between. CDR1 and CDR2 (germline): SNHLY, FYNNEI. The CDR3 DNA sequence: TGTGCCAGTCACTACGGAGGAGGTGAGCAGTTCTTC. It translates to CASHYGGGEQFF.

This clonotype was seen ten or more times. This sequence joins TRBV5-1 and TRBJ1-1; D gene unclear. The CDR3 runs to 15 residues. Germline V gives CDR1 SGHRS, CDR2 YFSETQ. The V gene lost 0 bases and the J gene lost 6 bases, with 15 bases spanning the gap. In DNA, the CDR3 is TGCGCCAGCAGCTTGGCGCAGACCCCGACGGCTGAAGCTTTCTTT. It yields the protein CASSLAQTPTAEAFF.

By proportion, this clonotype is hyperexpanded. The J gene is TRBJ1-1, the V gene TRBV25-1, with a weak D call TRBD1 (6 bases). The germline V gene has CDR1 MGHDK and CDR2 SYGVNS. V was clipped by 5 bases and J by 5 bases, with 15 bases between them. The CDR3 has 14 amino acids. The CDR3 reads CASSPTGSVTEAFF. CDR3 coding DNA: TGTGCCAGCAGTCCTACAGGGAGTGTGACTGAAGCTTTCTTT.

The chain couples TRBV18 to TRBJ2-3, with 13 bases aligning to TRBD2. The CDR3 spans 17 residues. V shed 1 base, J shed 4 bases, and the junction held 5 bases outside the gene matches. Germline V CDR1 and CDR2: KGHSH, LQKENI. CDR3 nucleotides: TGTGCCAGCTCACCACTCGGGACTAGCGGGGCTTCAGATACGCAGTATTTT. This encodes CASSPLGTSGASDTQYF. The full variable domain, its missing parts supplied by reference TRBV18 and TRBJ2-3, is NAGVMQNPRHLVRRRGQEARLRCSPMKGHSHVYWYRQLPEEGLKFMVYLQKENIIDESGMPKERFSAEFPKEGPSILRIQQVVRGDSAAYFCASSPLGTSGASDTQYFGPGTRLTVL.

On this clonotype itself: No conserved phenylalanine or tryptophan ends this CDR3, so it is likely a read error. The chain links TRBV12-3 or TRBV12-4 to TRBJ2-3; the D gene is possibly TRBD2 (5 bases). This CDR3 region has 14 residues. Trimming cost V 5 bases and J 3 bases, with 12 bases left between them. The CDR3 DNA follows: TGTGCCAGCAGTCCGGGATGGTTTACAGATACGCAGTATTCT. Its protein is CASSPGWFTDTQYS.

A note on this clonotype: The junction differs from germline at one of its ends, possibly a read error. The DNA of the CDR3 is TGTGCCAGCCCACCGTGTGAAGAGACCCAGTACTTC. It encodes CASPPCEETQYF. The chain joins TRBV18 to TRBJ2-5; no clear D. This CDR3 region has 12 residues. CDR1 and CDR2 from the germline V gene are KGHSH and LQKENI.

This clonotype was observed at least ten times. As DNA, the CDR3 is TGTGCCAGCAGTTTAGCGTGGGGGGGGCGGAGGAACACTGAAGCTTTCTTT. This encodes CASSLAWGGRRNTEAFF. The V and J genes are TRBV12-3 or TRBV12-4 and TRBJ1-1, with D possibly matching TRBD1 (6 bases). Trimming left V 0 bases short and J 1 base short, with 15 bases between. This CDR3 comprises 17 residues.

In the case of this clonotype: Possible read error: a much larger clone is one base away. This CDR3 fails to terminate in the conserved phenylalanine or tryptophan, so it likely reflects a read error. This rearrangement joins TRBV29-1 to TRBJ1-2; D unclear. The CDR3 extends over 14 amino acids. CDR1 is SQVTM, CDR2 ANQGSEA, per germline. V lost 0 bases and J 5 bases, leaving 13 bases between the germline ends. The CDR3 spells CSVEDRRETYGYTL. CDR3 bases: TGCAGCGTTGAAGACCGACGGGAGACTTATGGCTACACCCTC.

At least ten counts were recorded for this clonotype. It may be a read error: a sequence one base away is much more abundant. V is TRBV6-1 and J is TRBJ2-1; D is undetermined. The CDR3 loop spans 10 amino acids. Per the germline V gene, CDR1 is MNHNS and CDR2 is SASEGT. V was cut by 5 bases and J by 10 bases, with 6 bases left in between. CDR3: CASSRPEQFF. The CDR3, as DNA: TGTGCCAGCAGTCGGCCAGAGCAGTTCTTC.

On this clonotype itself: The junction departs from the called germline gene at one end, perhaps through a read error. This sequence joins TRBV28 and TRBJ2-7; D is possibly TRBD1 (7 bases). The CDR3 has 14 residues. Germline CDR1 and CDR2: MDHEN and SYDVKM. CDR3 residues: CASSLQGDSYNEQF. The CDR3 DNA reads as TGTGCCAGCAGTTTACAGGGGGACTCCTACAATGAGCAGTTC. The full variable domain, in which reference TRBV28 and TRBJ2-7 provide the parts outside the CDR3, is DVKVTQSSRYLVKRTGEKVFLECVQDMDHENMFWYRQDPGLGLRLIYFSYDVKMKEKGDIPEGYSVSREKKERFSLILESASTNQTSMYLCASSLQGDSYNEQFGPGTRLTVT.

This clonotype is medium-sized in the sample. The V call is TRBV20-1, the J call TRBJ1-1, with D perhaps matching TRBD1 (5 bases). Trimming shortened V by 1 base and J by 0 bases, and 9 bases separated the two germline ends. This CDR3 is built from 14 residues. Germline V gene sequence: CDR1 DFQATT, CDR2 SNEGSKA (reference sequence). CDR3: CSARVGGVNTEAFF. DNA of the CDR3: TGCAGTGCTAGAGTCGGGGGGGTGAACACTGAAGCTTTCTTT.

As concerns this clonotype: It may be a read error: a sequence one base away is much more abundant. The J gene is TRBJ2-7, the V gene TRBV29-1, with D perhaps matching TRBD2 (6 bases). CDR3 length: 12 amino acids. Deletions cut 5 bases from V and 6 bases from J, with 14 bases between. Germline V gives CDR1 SQVTM, CDR2 ANQGSEA. CDR3 DNA: TGCAGCGTTTCCGGGACTGGAGTCGAGCAGTACTTC. Translating gives CSVSGTGVEQYF.

A single count supports this clonotype. The V and J genes are TRBV7-2 and TRBJ2-1; D gene ambiguous. Per the germline V gene, CDR1 is SGHTA and CDR2 is FQGNSA. The V and J ends lost 2 bases and 6 bases respectively, with 11 bases between them. The CDR3 runs to 14 residues. CDR3: CASSLSGSCNEQFF. In nucleotides, the CDR3 is TGTGCCAGCAGCTTAAGTGGAAGCTGCAATGAGCAGTTCTTC.

Of note for this clonotype: The missing conserved phenylalanine or tryptophan at the end of this CDR3 makes a read error likely. CDR3 sequence (DNA): TGTGCCAGCAGCACACCCTCCAGGGCCAACTATGGCTACACCTTA. This translates into CASSTPSRANYGYTL. This rearrangement joins TRBV7-2 to TRBJ1-2, with a possible D match to TRBD1 (5 bases). Germline CDR1 SGHTA, CDR2 FQGNSA. V lost 5 bases, J lost 2 bases, and 15 bases lay in between. The CDR3 extends over 15 amino acids.

This clonotype was counted ten times or more. V gene TRBV29-1 combines with J gene TRBJ2-5; D not certain. The CDR3 is 14 amino acids. V gave up 7 bases and J gave up 0 bases, with 15 bases separating them. The germline V gene has CDR1 SQVTM and CDR2 ANQGSEA. CDR3 in amino acids: CSAQEVVYQETQYF. The CDR3 DNA sequence: TGCAGCGCCCAAGAGGTCGTGTACCAAGAGACCCAGTACTTC. Complete variable domain (other parts from reference TRBV29-1 and TRBJ2-5): SAVISQKPSRDICQRGTSLTIQCQVDSQVTMMFWYRQQPGQSLTLIATANQGSEATYESGFVIDKFPISRPNLTFSTLTVSNMSPEDSSIYLCSAQEVVYQETQYFGPGTRLLVL.

A word on this clonotype: The CDR3 does not end in the conserved phenylalanine or tryptophan, so this is likely a read error. The chain has TRBV29-1 and TRBJ2-7; TRBD1 agrees at 10 bases. The CDR3 covers 13 residues. Germline V CDR1 and CDR2: SQVTM, ANQGSEA. V trimming: 3 bases; J trimming: 5 bases; junction bases outside the gene matches: 4. The CDR3 DNA reads as TGCAGCGTTGAGGGGACAGGGGCCGACGAGCAGTACTTG. Encoded protein: CSVEGTGADEQYL.

Regarding this clonotype: A junction boundary mismatches the germline segment, possibly from a read error. V is TRBV14 and J is TRBJ2-3; D may be TRBD2 (5 bases). The CDR3 covers 13 residues. Per germline, CDR1 SGHDN and CDR2 FVKESK. The CDR3 sequence is CASSRTFKDTRYF. In nucleotides, the CDR3 is TGTGCCAGCAGCCGGACTTTCAAAGATACGCGGTATTTT.

Many counts were recorded for this clonotype. The chain couples TRBV29-1 to TRBJ1-1; tentatively, D is TRBD1 (6 bases). Per germline, CDR1 SQVTM and CDR2 ANQGSEA. The CDR3 loop spans 14 amino acids. V was cut by 6 bases and J by 2 bases, with 16 bases left in between. The CDR3 is CSVRGGASNTEAFF. The CDR3 nucleotides read TGCAGCGTACGAGGGGGAGCATCAAACACTGAAGCTTTCTTT.